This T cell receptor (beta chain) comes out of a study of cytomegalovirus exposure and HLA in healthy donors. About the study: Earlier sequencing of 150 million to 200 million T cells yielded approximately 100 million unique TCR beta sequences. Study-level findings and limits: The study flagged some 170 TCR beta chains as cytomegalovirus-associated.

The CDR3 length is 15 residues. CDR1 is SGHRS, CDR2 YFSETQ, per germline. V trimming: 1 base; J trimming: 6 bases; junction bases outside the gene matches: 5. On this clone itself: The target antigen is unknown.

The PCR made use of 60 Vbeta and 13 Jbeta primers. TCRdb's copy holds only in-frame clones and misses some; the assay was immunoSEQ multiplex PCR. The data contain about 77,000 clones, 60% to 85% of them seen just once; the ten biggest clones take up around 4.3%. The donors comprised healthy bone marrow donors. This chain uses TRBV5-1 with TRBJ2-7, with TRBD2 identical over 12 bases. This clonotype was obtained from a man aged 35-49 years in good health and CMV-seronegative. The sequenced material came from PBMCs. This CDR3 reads CASSLTGTSGLEQYF. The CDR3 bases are TGCGCCAGCAGCTTGACCGGGACTAGCGGGCTCGAGCAGTACTTC.